Listed here is a single TCR beta chain. The CDR3 runs 13 residues. V gave up 5 bases and J gave up 4 bases, with 11 bases separating them. Germline V lookup: CDR1 MDHEN, CDR2 SYDVKM. This entry belongs to a study of blood T cell repertoires in COVID-19. Background on the study: Acute and convalescent COVID-19 samples came from the United States, Italy and Spain. From T cells, B-cell-depleted T cells, or PBMCs came the material, which was cDNA or gDNA.

Original handling: Amplification of reference gene primers provided the estimated nucleated cell counts. Assay: immunoSEQ multiplex PCR; the TCRdb copy retains only in-frame clones and omits some. That table gives V, J and clone size, and the DNA gave D and trimming. This table has over 85,000 clones, more than 75% appearing once. Input material: peripheral blood. The chain carries TRBV28 and TRBJ1-2; D is unresolved. This receptor was obtained from a woman older than 75 with active COVID-19. The chain's CDR3 is CASSLDGPYGYTF. Here the CDR3 DNA reads TGTGCCAGCAGTCTAGACGGTCCCTATGGCTACACCTTC.